This T cell receptor beta chain was retrieved from a study of blood T cell repertoires in COVID-19. The CDR3 loop spans 14 amino acids. The V gene lost 0 bases and the J gene lost 4 bases, with 12 bases spanning the gap. The germline CDR1 and CDR2 sequences are GTSNPN and SVGIG (reference sequence). In the study's own analysis: Quantification of nucleated cells was approximated via reference gene primer amplification. Measured with immunoSEQ multiplex PCR; TCRdb has only the in-frame clones, and not every one. Clone size and the V and J calls come from that table; the DNA yielded D and trimming. Counted here are about 9,300 clones, about 90% occurring once; the ten biggest clones make up under 5.5%.

The sequenced sample was peripheral blood. The clonotype was recovered from a woman aged 50 to 60 with active COVID-19. This chain uses TRBV30 with TRBJ1-2; tentatively, D is TRBD1 (6 bases). The CDR3 region is CAWSVQGGIYGYTF. The CDR3 nucleotides are TGTGCCTGGAGTGTACAGGGCGGCATCTATGGCTACACCTTC.